This record concerns one TCR beta chain sequence. This table comes from immunoSEQ multiplex PCR, and its TCRdb copy is limited to in-frame clones, with some not included. The sample lists under 300,000 clones, about 87% occurring once. These data belong to a study of blood T cell repertoires in COVID-19. Trimming left V 4 bases short and J 2 bases short, with 16 bases between. The CDR3 spans 16 residues. Germline values: CDR1 MNHNY, CDR2 SVGAGI (reference sequence). Sequencing input: peripheral blood. This sequence originates from a woman in her 70s with active or convalescent COVID-19. The chain uses TRBV6-6 and TRBJ2-3; no reliable D call. The CDR3 reads CASSLWSYIFTDTQYF. The CDR3 nucleotides read TGTGCCAGCAGTTTATGGAGCTACATCTTCACAGATACGCAGTATTTT.